The 14 T cell receptor beta chains below were found in one sample sequenced in a study of shared clonotypes between healthy human individuals. This table comes from immunoSEQ multiplex PCR, and its TCRdb copy is limited to in-frame clones, with some not included. The sample shows roughly 680,000 clones, about two thirds of them seen only once. Sequencing used memory CD4+ T cells sorted from blood. The subset was: CD45RA-negative fraction. The receptors here all came from a woman aged 25-40 years in good health.

This chain uses TRBV6-5 with TRBJ1-1; TRBD1 is a possible D gene (5 bases). With 4 bases removed from V and 3 bases from J, the gap between germline ends came to 6 bases. CDR1 is MNHEY, CDR2 SVGAGI, per germline. The CDR3 totals 12 residues. CDR3 bases: TGTGCCAGCAGTTCCAGGGACACTGAAGCTTTCTTT. This codes for CASSSRDTEAFF.

This clone was seen a single time. The chain is built from TRBV27 and TRBJ2-7; TRBD2 matches 8 bases. Germline lookup yields CDR1 MNHEY and CDR2 SMNVEV (reference sequence). The CDR3 spans 16 residues. V trimming: 4 bases; J trimming: 2 bases; junction bases outside the gene matches: 10. The DNA of the CDR3 is TGTGCCAGCAGTTCCCTGGGTGGTAGCGGGACCTACGAGCAGTACTTC. Amino acid sequence: CASSSLGGSGTYEQYF.

The genes are TRBV30 and TRBJ1-4; D is unresolved. CDR1 is GTSNPN and CDR2 is SVGIG in the germline V gene (reference sequence). This CDR3 is 13 amino acids long. Between the trimmed V and J ends, which lost 1 base and 3 bases, there was a span of 6 bases. The CDR3 reads CAWSGPANEKLFF. The DNA for the CDR3 is TGTGCCTGGAGTGGACCAGCTAATGAAAAACTGTTTTTT. The entire variable domain, with the rest obtained from reference TRBV30 and TRBJ1-4, is as follows: SQTIHQWPATLVQPVGSPLSLECTVEGTSNPNLYWYRQAAGRGLQLLFYSVGIGQISSEVPQNLSASRPQDRQFILSSKKLLLSDSGFYLCAWSGPANEKLFFGSGTQLSVL.

The V call is TRBV7-2, the J call TRBJ2-2, with 10 nucleotides matching TRBD1. This CDR3 has 15 residues. The trim removed 5 bases at V and 8 bases at J, leaving 8 bases unmatched. Germline V gene lookup returns CDR1 SGHTA and CDR2 FQGNSA. The CDR3 sequence is CASSPHGTGAGELFF. The CDR3 region has the DNA TGTGCCAGCAGCCCCCACGGGACAGGGGCTGGGGAGCTGTTTTTT.

The chain recombines TRBV5-4 with TRBJ1-2; D gene ambiguous. Germline CDR1 reads SGHNT; CDR2 reads YYREEE (reference sequence). The CDR3 covers 15 residues. The V end was cut by 6 bases, the J end by 2 bases, with 17 bases between. In DNA, the CDR3 is TGTGCCAGCAAGGCGACGGCAGGCCCCAACTATGGCTACACCTTC. Protein: CASKATAGPNYGYTF. Full variable domain (missing parts from reference TRBV5-4 and TRBJ1-2): ETGVTQSPTHLIKTRGQQVTLRCSSQSGHNTVSWYQQALGQGPQFIFQYYREEENGRGNFPPRFSGLQFPNYSSELNVNALELDDSALYLCASKATAGPNYGYTFGSGTRLTVV.

This chain uses TRBV7-9 with TRBJ2-6; 8 nucleotides agree with TRBD1. The trim removed 2 bases at V and 0 bases at J, leaving 3 bases unmatched. Germline assignment: CDR1 SEHNR and CDR2 FQNEAQ (reference sequence). CDR3 length equals 17 residues. This chain's CDR3 is CASSLRDRRSGANVLTF. The CDR3 DNA is TGTGCCAGCAGCTTACGGGACAGGCGCTCTGGGGCCAACGTCCTGACTTTC.

The V gene is TRBV7-2, the J gene TRBJ1-4, with TRBD1 as a possible D gene (6 bases). CDR3 size: 16 residues. The germline V gene encodes CDR1 SGHTA and CDR2 FQGNSA. V was pared by 1 base and J by 3 bases, with 12 bases between. DNA of the CDR3: TGTGCCAGCAGCTTAGTGGCAGGGGTGGCTAATGAAAAACTGTTTTTT. Amino acids: CASSLVAGVANEKLFF.

V gene TRBV19 combines with J gene TRBJ1-5; the D gene is possibly TRBD1 (5 bases). V dropped 6 bases and J dropped 5 bases, with 11 bases sitting between them. Germline lookup yields CDR1 LNHDA and CDR2 SQIVND (reference sequence). The CDR3 contains 13 residues. CDR3 sequence: CASSQGLDQPQHF. The CDR3 region has the DNA TGTGCCAGTAGCCAGGGTCTGGATCAGCCCCAGCATTTT.

This rearrangement joins TRBV10-3 to TRBJ2-7; tentatively, D is TRBD1 or TRBD2 (5 bases each). The CDR3 sequence is 13 residues long. Germline CDR1 ENHRY, CDR2 SYGVKD. Trimming stripped 9 bases from V and 0 bases from J, with 12 bases between. The CDR3 loop reads CAIRDGDSYEQYF. The CDR3 DNA sequence: TGTGCCATAAGGGACGGTGACTCCTACGAGCAGTACTTC.

J is TRBJ2-3 and V is TRBV7-9; the match to TRBD1 covers 7 bases. V shed 5 bases, J shed 0 bases, and the junction held 17 bases outside the gene matches. The CDR3 has 19 residues. From germline, CDR1 is SEHNR and CDR2 FQNEAQ (reference sequence). For the CDR3, the DNA is TGTGCCAGCAGCCCACCTGCAGGGGGTCCGGCTCGAAGCACAGATACGCAGTATTTT. It yields the protein CASSPPAGGPARSTDTQYF.

The chain carries TRBV25-1 and TRBJ1-1; tentative D call: TRBD1 (6 bases). Germline values: CDR1 MGHDK, CDR2 SYGVNS. This CDR3 has 11 amino acids. Trimming stripped 5 bases from V and 12 bases from J, with 13 bases between. The CDR3 protein is CASSSRDKSFF. For the CDR3, the DNA is TGTGCCAGCAGTTCCCGGGACAAATCTTTCTTT.

This clone was counted a few times. The J gene is TRBJ2-2, the V gene TRBV6-1, with 9 bases that match TRBD2. CDR3 length equals 15 residues. Per germline, CDR1 MNHNS and CDR2 SASEGT. V shed 7 bases, J shed 3 bases, and the junction held 6 bases outside the gene matches. CDR3 amino acids: CASTSGAGDTGELFF. The CDR3 region has the DNA TGTGCCAGCACTAGCGGGGCAGGAGACACCGGGGAGCTGTTTTTT.

This chain joins TRBV30 and TRBJ2-1; no clear D gene. The CDR3 runs 11 residues. Germline-derived CDR1 and CDR2 are GTSNPN and SVGIG (reference sequence). V shed 3 bases and J shed 3 bases, with 3 bases lying between them. CDR3 sequence (DNA): TGTGCCTGGAGACTCTACAATGAGCAGTTCTTC. Its translation is CAWRLYNEQFF.

V and J are TRBV6-6 and TRBJ1-1; 8 bases are shared with TRBD1. CDR1 and CDR2 from the germline V gene are MNHNY and SVGAGI (reference sequence). Unmatched junction bases numbered 7, after V lost 5 bases and J lost 5 bases. The CDR3 has 14 residues. The CDR3 reads CASSQGTGGTEAFF. In DNA, the CDR3 is TGTGCCAGCAGTCAGGGGACAGGTGGGACTGAAGCTTTCTTT.